Reported below is one TCR beta chain. The data are from a study of blood T cell repertoires in COVID-19. The wider study: Whether acute or convalescent, the COVID-19 samples came from the United States, Italy and Spain.

Sequencing used immunoSEQ multiplex PCR; TCRdb keeps in-frame clones, though not all of them. The data contain some 110,000 clones, approximately 87% of them seen just once; the ten biggest clones take up about 2.1%. The CDR3 spans 17 residues. The germline gives CDR1 SGHRS, CDR2 YFSETQ. After removal of 2 bases from V and 8 bases from J, the junction contained 13 bases not matched to a gene. The receptor's source is a man aged 25 to 40 with acute or convalescent COVID-19. The chain couples TRBV5-1 to TRBJ2-1, with 10 bases lining up with TRBD2. Sequenced input: peripheral blood. The CDR3 region is CASSFRPGAGGPDEQFF. DNA of the CDR3: TGCGCCAGCAGCTTTCGCCCCGGAGCGGGAGGGCCTGATGAGCAGTTCTTC.